Sequencing of this T cell receptor beta chain was carried out in a study of T cells expressing NK-cell markers. Each CDR3 protein gets one entry in TCRdb, which reprocessed the 5' RACE reads and gives no DNA. The sample is made up of 440,000 or so distinct CDR3 sequences, and the top ten hold more than 7% of it. This CDR3 has 13 amino acids. Germline assignment: CDR1 GTSNPN and CDR2 SVGIG (reference sequence). The V and J genes are TRBV30 and TRBJ1-1. What was sequenced was blood T cells: a sorted CD56 or NKG2C T cell subset, CD4+ or CD8+ T cells, or bulk PBMC T cells (not recorded which). The clonotype comes from a woman aged 18 to 75 in good health. CDR3 loop: CAWRRSTNTEAFF.